This TCR beta chain was recovered during a study of CD8 T cells in ankylosing spondylitis. The CDR3 totals 12 residues. V was pared by 5 bases and J by 5 bases, with 10 bases between. Making the TCR beta libraries involved quantitative 5'-RACE with molecular barcodes. Using its own MiXCR run on the 5' RACE reads, TCRdb lists one record per CDR3 protein. The sample consists of 200,000 to 250,000 distinct CDR3 sequences, 18% of them appearing once. This clonotype has at least ten counts. Its specificity is not known. General study results and limits: Disease-linked clones were reportedly significantly enriched in matched ankylosing spondylitis synovial fluid. There was a TCR beta motif, made of several highly homologous variants, that appeared characteristic of ankylosing spondylitis blood.

The TCR originated in a male donor with ankylosing spondylitis. Sequenced sample: blood, either unsorted or a sorted T cell fraction (not recorded which). J is TRBJ2-7 and V is TRBV12-3 or TRBV12-4; either TRBD1 or TRBD2 may fit D (6 bases each). CDR3 sequence: CASSPGGDEQYF. As DNA, the CDR3 is TGTGCCAGCAGTCCCGGGGGCGACGAGCAGTACTTC.